A single TCR beta chain is shown here with its context. Its antigen is as yet unknown. The sample belongs to a study of T cell responses to AZD1222 COVID-19 vaccine. Study-wide results and limits: Rises in breadth and depth of Spike-specific TCRs came after two AZD1222 doses. Spike-spanning, vaccine-associated CD4 TCRs were dominant at 160-218 and 743-854. A mostly white British donor set with more females was recruited, and clonal diversity was possibly underestimated.

Libraries were prepared by immunoSEQ multiplex PCR; TCRdb keeps only in-frame clonotypes and omits some of them. The sample records some 150,000 clones, around 92% being singletons. CDR1 GTSNPN and CDR2 SVGIG come from the germline V gene (reference sequence). V was shortened by 4 bases and J by 2 bases, with 12 bases between the two germline ends. The CDR3 covers 14 residues. The material was peripheral blood, obtained on day 0 of MenACWY control vaccination. The sequence was collected from an adult in good health. This chain links TRBV30 with TRBJ1-3, with D possibly matching TRBD1 (5 bases). The CDR3 reads CAWTGTAAGNTIYF. The DNA of the CDR3 is TGTGCCTGGACCGGGACTGCCGCTGGAAACACCATATATTTT.